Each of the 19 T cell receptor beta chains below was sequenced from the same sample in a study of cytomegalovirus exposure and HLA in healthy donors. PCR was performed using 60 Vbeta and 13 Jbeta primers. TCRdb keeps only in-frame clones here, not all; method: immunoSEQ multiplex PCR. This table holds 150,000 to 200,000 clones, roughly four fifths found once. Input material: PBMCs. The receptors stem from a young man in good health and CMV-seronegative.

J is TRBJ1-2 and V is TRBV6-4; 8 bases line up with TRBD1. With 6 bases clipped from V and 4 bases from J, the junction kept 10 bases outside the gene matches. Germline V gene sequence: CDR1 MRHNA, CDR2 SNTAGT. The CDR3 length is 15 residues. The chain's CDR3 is CASRPTGGVGYGYTF. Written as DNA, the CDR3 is TGTGCCAGCAGACCAACAGGGGGGGTCGGCTATGGCTACACCTTC.

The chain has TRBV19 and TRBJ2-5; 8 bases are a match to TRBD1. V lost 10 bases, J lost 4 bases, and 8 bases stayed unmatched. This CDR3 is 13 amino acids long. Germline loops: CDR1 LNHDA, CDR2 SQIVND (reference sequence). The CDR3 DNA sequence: TGTGCCACTGCAGGGGGCAGACTAGAGACCCAGTACTTC. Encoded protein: CATAGGRLETQYF.

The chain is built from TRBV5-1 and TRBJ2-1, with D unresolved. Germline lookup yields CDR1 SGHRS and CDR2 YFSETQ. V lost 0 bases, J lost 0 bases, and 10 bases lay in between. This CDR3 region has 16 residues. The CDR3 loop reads CASSLEVGFSYNEQFF. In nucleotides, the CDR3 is TGCGCCAGCAGCTTGGAGGTCGGGTTCTCCTACAATGAGCAGTTCTTC.

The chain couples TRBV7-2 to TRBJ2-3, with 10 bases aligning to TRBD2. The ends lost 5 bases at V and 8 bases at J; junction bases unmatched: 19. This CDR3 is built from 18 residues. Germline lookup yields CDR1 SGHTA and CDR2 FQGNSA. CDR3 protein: CASSRRHVSGGSIGTQYF. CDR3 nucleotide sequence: TGTGCCAGCAGCCGACGCCATGTTAGCGGGGGGTCGATAGGTACGCAGTATTTT. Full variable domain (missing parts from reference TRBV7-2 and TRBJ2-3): GAGVSQSPSNKVTEKGKDVELRCDPISGHTALYWYRQSLGQGLEFLIYFQGNSAPDKSGLPSDRFSAERTGGSVSTLTIQRTQQEDSAVYLCASSRRHVSGGSIGTQYFGPGTRLTVL.

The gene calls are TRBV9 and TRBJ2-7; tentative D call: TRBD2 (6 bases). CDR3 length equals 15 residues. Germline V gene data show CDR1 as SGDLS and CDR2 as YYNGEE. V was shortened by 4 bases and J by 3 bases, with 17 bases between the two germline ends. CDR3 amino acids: CASSPSPGLNYEQYF. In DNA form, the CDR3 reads TGTGCCAGCAGCCCCTCCCCGGGACTCAACTACGAGCAGTACTTC.

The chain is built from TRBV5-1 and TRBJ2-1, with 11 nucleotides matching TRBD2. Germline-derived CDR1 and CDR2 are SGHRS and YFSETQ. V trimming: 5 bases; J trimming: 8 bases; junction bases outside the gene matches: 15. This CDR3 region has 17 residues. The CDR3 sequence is CASSSDGSGRAAYEQFF. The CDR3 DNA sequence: TGCGCCAGCAGTTCAGACGGTAGCGGGAGGGCCGCGTATGAGCAGTTCTTC.

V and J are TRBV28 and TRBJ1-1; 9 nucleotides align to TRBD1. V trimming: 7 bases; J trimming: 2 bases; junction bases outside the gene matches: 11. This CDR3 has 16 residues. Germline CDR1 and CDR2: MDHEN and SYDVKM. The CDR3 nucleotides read TGTGCCAGCAAGTTAACAGGGGGCCCACTAAACACTGAAGCTTTCTTT. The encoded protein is CASKLTGGPLNTEAFF.

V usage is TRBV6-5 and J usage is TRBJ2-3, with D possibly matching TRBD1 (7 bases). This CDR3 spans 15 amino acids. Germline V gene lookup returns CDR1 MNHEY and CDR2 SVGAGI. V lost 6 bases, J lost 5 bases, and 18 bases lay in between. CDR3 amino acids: CASRPGQRLGDTQYF. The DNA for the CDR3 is TGTGCCAGCAGGCCGGGACAGCGACTAGGAGATACGCAGTATTTT.

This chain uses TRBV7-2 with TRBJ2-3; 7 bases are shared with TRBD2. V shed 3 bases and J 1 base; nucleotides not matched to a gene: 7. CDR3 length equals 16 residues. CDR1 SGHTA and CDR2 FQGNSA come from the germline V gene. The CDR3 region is CASSFQRDARTDTQYF. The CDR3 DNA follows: TGTGCCAGCAGCTTTCAGCGGGACGCCCGCACAGATACGCAGTATTTT.

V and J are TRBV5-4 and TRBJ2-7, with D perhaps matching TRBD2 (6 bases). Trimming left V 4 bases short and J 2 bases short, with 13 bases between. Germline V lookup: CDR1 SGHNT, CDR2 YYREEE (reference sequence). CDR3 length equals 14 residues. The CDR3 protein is CASSPLGGPYEQYF. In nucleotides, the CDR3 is TGTGCCAGCAGCCCCCTGGGGGGTCCCTACGAGCAGTACTTC.

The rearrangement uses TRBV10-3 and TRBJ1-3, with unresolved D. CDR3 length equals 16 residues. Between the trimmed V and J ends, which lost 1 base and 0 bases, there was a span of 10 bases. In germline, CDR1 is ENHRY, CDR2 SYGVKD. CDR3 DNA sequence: TGTGCCATCAGTGAGTGGGCGTCCCTCTCTGGAAACACCATATATTTT. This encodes CAISEWASLSGNTIYF.

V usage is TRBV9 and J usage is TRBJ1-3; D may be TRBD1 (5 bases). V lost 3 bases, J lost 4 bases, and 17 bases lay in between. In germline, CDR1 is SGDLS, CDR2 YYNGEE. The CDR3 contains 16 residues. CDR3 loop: CASSANLRTQGNTIYF. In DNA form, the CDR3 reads TGTGCCAGCAGCGCCAACCTCAGGACACAAGGAAACACCATATATTTT.

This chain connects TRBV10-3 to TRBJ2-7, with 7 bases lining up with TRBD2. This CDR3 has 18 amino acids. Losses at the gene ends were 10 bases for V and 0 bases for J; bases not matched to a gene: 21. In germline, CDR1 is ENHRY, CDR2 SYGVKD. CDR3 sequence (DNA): TGTGCCACCAAAACTAGCGAATTTACTCCCACGAGCTCCTACGAGCAGTACTTC. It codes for CATKTSEFTPTSSYEQYF.

The CDR3 DNA is TGTGCCACCCTGGGCGCCTACGAGCAGTACTTC. Translating it yields CATLGAYEQYF. The chain links TRBV2 to TRBJ2-7; D is unresolved. The V end was cut by 10 bases, the J end by 2 bases, with 9 bases between. This CDR3 comprises 11 residues. Germline CDR1 reads SNHLY; CDR2 reads FYNNEI.

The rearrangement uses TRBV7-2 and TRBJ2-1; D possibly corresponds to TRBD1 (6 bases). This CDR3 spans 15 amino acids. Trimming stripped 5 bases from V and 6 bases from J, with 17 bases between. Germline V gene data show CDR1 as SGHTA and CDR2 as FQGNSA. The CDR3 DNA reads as TGTGCCAGCAGCAAAGGGCGGACAGTTCTCAATGAGCAGTTCTTC. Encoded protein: CASSKGRTVLNEQFF. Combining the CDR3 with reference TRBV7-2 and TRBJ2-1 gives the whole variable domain GAGVSQSPSNKVTEKGKDVELRCDPISGHTALYWYRQSLGQGLEFLIYFQGNSAPDKSGLPSDRFSAERTGGSVSTLTIQRTQQEDSAVYLCASSKGRTVLNEQFFGPGTRLTVL.

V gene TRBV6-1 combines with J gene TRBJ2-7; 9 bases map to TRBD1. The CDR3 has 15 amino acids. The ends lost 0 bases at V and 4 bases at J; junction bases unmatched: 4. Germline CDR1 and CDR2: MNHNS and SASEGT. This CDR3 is CASSEAGTGFYEQYF. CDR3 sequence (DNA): TGTGCCAGCAGTGAAGCCGGGACAGGGTTTTACGAGCAGTACTTC.

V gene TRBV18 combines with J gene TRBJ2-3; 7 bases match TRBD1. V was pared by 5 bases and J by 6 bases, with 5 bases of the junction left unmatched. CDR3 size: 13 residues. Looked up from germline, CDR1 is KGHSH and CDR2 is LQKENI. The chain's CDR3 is CASSGPGQDTQYF. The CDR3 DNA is TGTGCCAGCTCAGGACCGGGACAGGATACGCAGTATTTT.

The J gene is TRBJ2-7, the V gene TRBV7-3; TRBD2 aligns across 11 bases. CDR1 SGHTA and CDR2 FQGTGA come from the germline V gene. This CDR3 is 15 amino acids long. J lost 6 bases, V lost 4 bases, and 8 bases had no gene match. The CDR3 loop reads CASSSIAGGHSEQYF. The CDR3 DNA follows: TGTGCCAGCAGCTCCATAGCGGGAGGGCATTCCGAGCAGTACTTC.

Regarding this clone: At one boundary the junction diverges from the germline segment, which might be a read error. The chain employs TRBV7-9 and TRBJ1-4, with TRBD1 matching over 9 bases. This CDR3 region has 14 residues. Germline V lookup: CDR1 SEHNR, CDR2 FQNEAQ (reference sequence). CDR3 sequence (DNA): TGTTCCAGCAGGGGGACAGGGAGTAATGAAAAACTGTTTTTT. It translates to CSSRGTGSNEKLFF.